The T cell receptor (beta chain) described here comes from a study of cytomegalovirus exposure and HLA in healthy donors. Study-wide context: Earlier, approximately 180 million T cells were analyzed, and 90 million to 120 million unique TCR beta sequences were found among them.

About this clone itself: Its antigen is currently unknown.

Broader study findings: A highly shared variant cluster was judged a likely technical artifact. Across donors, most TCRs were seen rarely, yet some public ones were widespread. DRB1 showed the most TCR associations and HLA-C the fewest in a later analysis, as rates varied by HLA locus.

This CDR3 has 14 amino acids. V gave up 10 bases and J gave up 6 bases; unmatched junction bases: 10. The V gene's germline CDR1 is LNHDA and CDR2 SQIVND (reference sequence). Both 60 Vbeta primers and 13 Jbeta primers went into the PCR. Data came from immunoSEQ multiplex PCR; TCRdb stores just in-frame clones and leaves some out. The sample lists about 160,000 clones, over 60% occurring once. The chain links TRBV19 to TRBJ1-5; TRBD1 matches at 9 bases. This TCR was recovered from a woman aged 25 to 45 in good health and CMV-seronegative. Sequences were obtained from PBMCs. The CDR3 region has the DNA TGTGCCACCAAAGACAGGGGGGCCCGTCAGCCCCAGCATTTT. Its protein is CATKDRGARQPQHF.